This T cell receptor beta chain is from a study of blood T cell repertoires in COVID-19. CDR1 and CDR2 from the germline V gene are SGHTA and FQGTGA. Trimming at V came to 5 bases and at J to 4 bases, leaving 12 bases not matched to a gene. The CDR3 is 18 amino acids. Profiling relied on immunoSEQ multiplex PCR, and the TCRdb table lists in-frame clones only, not all of them. There are about 400,000 clones in the sample; approximately 89% occur only once, and 1.7% lies in the top ten. The TCR comes from a woman younger than 45 who had recovered from COVID-19. The V gene is TRBV7-3, the J gene TRBJ2-2; 11 bases map to TRBD2. Sequenced: PBMCs or T cells enriched from blood (not recorded which). This chain's CDR3 is CASSPGTSGRFLTGELFF. For the CDR3, the DNA is TGTGCCAGCAGCCCGGGGACTAGCGGAAGGTTCCTCACCGGGGAGCTGTTTTTT.